The 11 T cell receptor beta chains presented below share a single source sample, sequenced in a study of T cells in localized non-small cell lung cancer. Clones were sequenced by immunoSEQ multiplex PCR, and TCRdb holds only the in-frame ones, with some missing. Of 1,700 or so clones listed, 20% to 25% are singletons. Source: lung tumor tissue, taken before any cancer treatment. These receptors were obtained from a man aged 40 to 69 with stage III lung adenocarcinoma.

This clone is judged large. The gene calls are TRBV6-8 and TRBJ2-7; unclear D gene. The CDR3 runs to 17 residues. Germline CDR1 and CDR2: MNHGY and SAAAGT. With 5 bases removed from V and 6 bases from J, the gap between germline ends came to 26 bases. The CDR3 loop reads CASSPPPFWTSSGEQYF. The DNA for the CDR3 is TGTGCCAGCAGTCCCCCCCCTTTCTGGACCTCTTCGGGCGAGCAGTACTTC.

This clone qualifies as medium-sized. This chain uses TRBV10-3 with TRBJ2-3; D call uncertain. Germline CDR1 is ENHRY and CDR2 is SYGVKD. This CDR3 is built from 13 residues. Trimming left V 7 bases short and J 1 base short, with 9 bases between. CDR3 region: CAITSPGTDTQYF. CDR3 in DNA: TGTGCCATCACCTCCCCAGGCACAGATACGCAGTATTTT.

This clone qualifies as large (0.1 to 1%). The chain couples TRBV10-2 to TRBJ1-2; D not resolved. Trimming took 3 bases from V and 2 from J, leaving 4 bases between them. CDR3 size: 12 residues. Looked up from germline, CDR1 is WSHSY and CDR2 is SAAADI. CDR3: CASSEGNYGYTF. CDR3 coding DNA: TGCGCCAGCAGTGAAGGGAACTATGGCTACACCTTC.

The chain carries TRBV19 and TRBJ2-4; 8 bases are shared with TRBD1. In germline, CDR1 is LNHDA, CDR2 SQIVND (reference sequence). This CDR3 region has 14 residues. V trimming: 6 bases; J trimming: 7 bases; junction bases outside the gene matches: 8. The CDR3 DNA reads as TGTGCCAGTAGCCTAGGACAGGGTCGGAACATTCAGTACTTC. Its translation: CASSLGQGRNIQYF. Based on the CDR3 plus reference TRBV19 and TRBJ2-4, the full variable domain is DGGITQSPKYLFRKEGQNVTLSCEQNLNHDAMYWYRQDPGQGLRLIYYSQIVNDFQKGDIAEGYSVSREKKESFPLTVTSAQKNPTAFYLCASSLGQGRNIQYFGAGTRLSVL.

For the CDR3, the DNA is TGTGCCAGTAGTATTGCCCGGACAGGGTTGTCCTATGGCTACACCTTC. This codes for CASSIARTGLSYGYTF. The chain has TRBV19 and TRBJ1-2, with TRBD1 identical over 8 bases. This CDR3 spans 16 amino acids. Germline V gene sequence: CDR1 LNHDA, CDR2 SQIVND (reference sequence). The junction had 10 bases not matched to a gene; V was cut back by 3 bases and J by 4 bases.

This chain uses TRBV9 with TRBJ2-4, with 9 nucleotides matching TRBD1. This CDR3 comprises 14 residues. The V gene end was trimmed by 7 bases and the J gene end by 7 bases; junction bases not matched to a gene: 9. Germline CDR1 SGDLS, CDR2 YYNGEE. The CDR3 loop reads CASCPGTGTNIQYF. CDR3 sequence (DNA): TGTGCCAGCTGCCCCGGGACAGGGACCAACATTCAGTACTTC.

Only a few counts were recorded for this clone. CDR3 nucleotides: TGTGCCAGCAGCAAGAGAAACACAGATACGCAGTATTTT. This translates into CASSKRNTDTQYF. V gene TRBV6-8 combines with J gene TRBJ2-3; D unclear. CDR3 length: 13 amino acids. Trimming took 6 bases from V and 2 from J, leaving 9 bases between them. CDR1 is MNHGY and CDR2 is SAAAGT in the germline V gene.

The chain links TRBV18 to TRBJ2-5, with no clear D. V gave up 3 bases and J gave up 4 bases, with 15 bases separating them. Germline V gives CDR1 KGHSH, CDR2 LQKENI. This CDR3 comprises 15 residues. The CDR3 sequence: CASSPRLQGGETQYF. The CDR3 region has the DNA TGTGCCAGCTCACCTAGGCTCCAAGGTGGAGAGACCCAGTACTTC.

The chain has TRBV9 and TRBJ1-1, with D uncertain. From germline, CDR1 is SGDLS and CDR2 YYNGEE. This CDR3 is built from 15 residues. V lost 5 bases to trimming and J lost 3 bases, with 17 bases between them. The CDR3 DNA reads as TGTGCCAGCAGTTTAGGATCGGCGGCAGACACTGAAGCTTTCTTT. Protein sequence: CASSLGSAADTEAFF.

The CDR3 loop is CASNTGTAETQYF. The CDR3 DNA reads as TGTGCCAGCAATACAGGGACGGCAGAGACCCAGTACTTC. The chain couples TRBV12-5 to TRBJ2-5, with a tentative D call TRBD1 (6 bases). Germline-derived CDR1 and CDR2 are LGHNT and FRNRAP. CDR3 length: 13 amino acids.

This sequence joins TRBV15 and TRBJ2-5; TRBD2 aligns across 12 bases. The CDR3 spans 17 residues. The V segment lost 4 bases and the J segment 4 bases; nucleotides outside the gene matches: 10. CDR1 is LNHNV, CDR2 YYDKDF, per germline (reference sequence). This chain's CDR3 is CATSIGLAGGPRETQYF. CDR3 in DNA: TGTGCCACCAGCATAGGCCTAGCGGGGGGGCCCCGAGAGACCCAGTACTTC.